This passage covers 26 T cell receptor beta chains from one sample sequenced in a study of blood T cells in healthy people across ages. Through a sample-barcoded 5' primer and a J-beta primer mix, a second PCR was run for roughly 6 to 12 cycles. From the 5' RACE reads, TCRdb called clonotypes with MiXCR, one entry per CDR3 protein. The sample shows approximately 690,000 distinct CDR3 sequences, 58% of them seen only once. Material for sequencing was blood. The receptors shown here come from a man aged 55 to 70 in good health.

The J gene is TRBJ2-5, the V gene TRBV20-1, with 8 bases matching TRBD2. Unmatched junction bases numbered 7, after V lost 3 bases and J lost 1 base. The CDR3 consists of 15 residues. Germline V gene sequence: CDR1 DFQATT, CDR2 SNEGSKA (reference sequence). The chain's CDR3 is CSASRGLVSQETQYF. DNA for the CDR3: TGCAGTGCTAGTAGGGGACTAGTATCCCAAGAGACCCAGTACTTC.

Only a few counts were recorded for this clonotype. The V gene is TRBV20-1, the J gene TRBJ2-7; D could derive from TRBD1 or TRBD2 (5 bases each). Per the germline V gene, CDR1 is DFQATT and CDR2 is SNEGSKA (reference sequence). The germline V and J ends were trimmed by 3 bases and 1 base, with 10 bases remaining between them. The CDR3 totals 13 residues. CDR3 sequence: CSASGAGSYEQYF. The CDR3 DNA reads TGCAGTGCTAGCGGGGCGGGTTCCTACGAGCAGTACTTC.

This chain uses TRBV7-2 with TRBJ1-2; 7 nucleotides align to TRBD1. CDR1 is SGHTA and CDR2 is FQGNSA in the germline V gene. Unmatched junction bases numbered 13, after V lost 1 base and J lost 5 bases. This CDR3 comprises 17 residues. The DNA of the CDR3 is TGTGCCAGCAGCTTAGAGGCGGACAGGCAGCTCGCTTATGGCTACACCTTC. Its translation is CASSLEADRQLAYGYTF.

The J gene is TRBJ2-7, the V gene TRBV20-1; TRBD2 might be the D (6 bases). CDR3 length: 15 residues. Trimming shortened V by 5 bases and J by 2 bases, and 19 bases separated the two germline ends. Germline V lookup: CDR1 DFQATT, CDR2 SNEGSKA (reference sequence). The CDR3, as DNA: TGCAGTGCTCCTCCTACTAGCACAGGACCCTACGAGCAGTACTTC. This translates into CSAPPTSTGPYEQYF.

This clonotype appeared once. The chain couples TRBV29-1 to TRBJ2-2; 9 nucleotides match TRBD2. Germline V gives CDR1 SQVTM, CDR2 ANQGSEA. The V segment lost 3 bases and the J segment 4 bases; nucleotides outside the gene matches: 6. This CDR3 is 15 amino acids long. CDR3 in amino acids: CSVDRRGGTTGELFF. CDR3 in DNA: TGCAGCGTTGATAGGCGGGGGGGGACCACCGGGGAGCTGTTTTTT.

The rearrangement uses TRBV5-1 and TRBJ1-2; 8 positions agree with TRBD1. V lost 4 bases, J lost 4 bases, and 6 bases stayed unmatched. The length of the CDR3 is 14 residues. From germline, CDR1 is SGHRS and CDR2 YFSETQ. The CDR3 bases are TGCGCCAGCAGCATGACAGGGGAAGTCTATGGCTACACCTTC. It is translated as CASSMTGEVYGYTF.

The V call is TRBV19, the J call TRBJ2-5; D gene uncertain. Trimming took 3 bases from V and 7 from J, leaving 6 bases between them. CDR1 LNHDA and CDR2 SQIVND come from the germline V gene (reference sequence). The CDR3 is 11 amino acids. Here the CDR3 reads CASSISGTQYF. CDR3 coding DNA: TGTGCCAGTAGTATTTCCGGGACCCAGTACTTC.

The gene calls are TRBV3-1 and TRBJ2-1; possible D gene TRBD2, 5 bases. Trimming removed 1 base from V and 8 bases from J, with 15 bases in between. The CDR3 contains 15 residues. Germline CDR1 LGHDT, CDR2 YNNKEL (reference sequence). CDR3 bases: TGTGCCAGCAGCCAAGGGACTGGTGTCATAGATGAGCAGTTCTTC. It encodes CASSQGTGVIDEQFF.

As to this clonotype: One junction end does not reproduce the germline sequence, and a read error may be involved. The CDR3 loop is CARSVDRFGSPLHF. CDR3 in DNA: TGTGCCCGCAGCGTGGACAGGTTTGGTTCACCCCTCCACTTT. The gene calls are TRBV5-5 and TRBJ1-6, with 7 bases lining up with TRBD1. The germline V gene has CDR1 SGHKS and CDR2 YYEKEE (reference sequence). CDR3 size: 14 residues.

The V gene is TRBV15, the J gene TRBJ1-1, with 7 nucleotides matching TRBD1. Germline V CDR1 and CDR2: LNHNV, YYDKDF (reference sequence). The V segment lost 0 bases and the J segment 3 bases; nucleotides outside the gene matches: 4. The CDR3 sequence is 15 residues long. CDR3 residues: CATSREDRRDTEAFF. The DNA for the CDR3 is TGTGCCACCAGCAGAGAGGACAGGAGGGACACTGAAGCTTTCTTT.

V is TRBV20-1 and J is TRBJ2-7; D possibly corresponds to TRBD2 (5 bases). The CDR3 is 14 residues long. The V gene lost 0 bases and the J gene lost 0 bases, with 9 bases spanning the gap. Germline CDR1 DFQATT, CDR2 SNEGSKA (reference sequence). CDR3 DNA: TGCAGTGCTAGAGATGAGCGGAGCTCCTACGAGCAGTACTTC. It translates to CSARDERSSYEQYF.

This clonotype was counted a few times. The chain is built from TRBV6-2 or TRBV6-3 and TRBJ2-7; D gene ambiguous. This CDR3 is built from 11 residues. The ends were cut back, 2 bases at V and 5 bases at J, with 4 bases in the middle. From germline, CDR1 is MNHEY and CDR2 SVGEGT. The CDR3 here is CASSYIDEQYF. As DNA, the CDR3 is TGTGCCAGCAGTTACATTGACGAGCAGTACTTC.

The chain recombines TRBV6-1 with TRBJ2-5; 14 bases agree with TRBD2. J was trimmed by 1 base and V by 6 bases; bases with no gene match: 1. This CDR3 spans 15 amino acids. Germline V gives CDR1 MNHNS, CDR2 SASEGT. Here the CDR3 DNA reads TGTGCCAGCAGGACTAGCGGGGGGGCCCAAGAGACCCAGTACTTC. Translating gives CASRTSGGAQETQYF.

This clonotype was seen more than once but under ten times. The V and J genes are TRBV4-1 and TRBJ2-7, with D possibly being TRBD2 (5 bases). CDR1 and CDR2 from the germline V gene are MGHRA and YSYEKL. V lost 2 bases and J 2 bases, leaving 10 bases between the germline ends. This CDR3 region has 14 residues. The CDR3 protein is CASSQMAGTYEQYF. As DNA, the CDR3 is TGCGCCAGCAGCCAAATGGCCGGGACCTACGAGCAGTACTTC.

This clonotype was detected once. CDR3 sequence reads: CASSEVPPNEQYF. Written as DNA, the CDR3 is TGTGCCAGCAGTGAAGTCCCCCCCAACGAGCAGTACTTC. V usage is TRBV6-1 and J usage is TRBJ2-7; D is uncertain. There are 13 residues in the CDR3. The germline V gene encodes CDR1 MNHNS and CDR2 SASEGT. V was cut by 1 base and J by 5 bases, with 9 bases left in between.

The genes are TRBV28 and TRBJ2-2; no firm D call. CDR1 and CDR2 from the germline V gene are MDHEN and SYDVKM. With 1 base removed from V and 14 bases from J, the gap between germline ends came to 14 bases. The CDR3 is made up of 13 amino acids. CDR3 protein: CASSLSGLGDLFF. As DNA, the CDR3 is TGTGCCAGCAGTTTATCCGGGCTAGGTGACCTGTTTTTT.

Concerning this clonotype itself: At one end, the junction sequence differs from germline, possibly due to a read error. The chain employs TRBV28 and TRBJ2-5, with D possibly TRBD2 on 6 matching bases. Germline V gene sequence: CDR1 MDHEN, CDR2 SYDVKM. CDR3 size: 15 residues. The CDR3 DNA sequence: TGTGCCAGCAGTCTCGGGGGTGACAGCCAAGAGACCCAGTATTTC. Amino acids: CASSLGGDSQETQYF.

This clonotype appeared a few times. This chain links TRBV11-2 with TRBJ1-4, with D possibly TRBD1 on 5 matching bases. The length of the CDR3 is 14 residues. Trimming took 3 bases from V and 4 from J, leaving 9 bases between them. The germline gives CDR1 SGHAT, CDR2 FQNNGV. CDR3 protein: CASSLGQINEKLFF. The CDR3 nucleotides are TGTGCCAGCAGCTTGGGGCAGATTAATGAAAAACTGTTTTTT. Based on the CDR3 plus reference TRBV11-2 and TRBJ1-4, the full variable domain is EAGVAQSPRYKIIEKRQSVAFWCNPISGHATLYWYQQILGQGPKLLIQFQNNGVVDDSQLPKDRFSAERLKGVDSTLKIQPAKLEDSAVYLCASSLGQINEKLFFGSGTQLSVL.

Of note for this clonotype: A much larger clone lies a single base off, so this may be a read error. The rearrangement uses TRBV20-1 and TRBJ2-4, with a weak D call TRBD1 (8 bases). The CDR3 loop spans 15 amino acids. Trimming left V 1 base short and J 7 bases short, with 17 bases between. Germline loops: CDR1 DFQATT, CDR2 SNEGSKA (reference sequence). The CDR3 loop is CSARGDTGGGNIQYF. DNA for the CDR3: TGCAGTGCTAGAGGAGATACAGGGGGAGGGAACATTCAGTACTTC.

This clonotype was counted a few times. This chain uses TRBV29-1 with TRBJ2-5; D is possibly TRBD2 (5 bases). Germline CDR1 is SQVTM and CDR2 is ANQGSEA. This CDR3 has 13 residues. The V and J ends lost 7 bases and 2 bases respectively, with 14 bases between them. This chain's CDR3 is CSGWASGQETQYF. The CDR3 coding sequence is TGCAGCGGGTGGGCCTCGGGGCAAGAGACCCAGTACTTC.

The gene calls are TRBV20-1 and TRBJ2-7; D gene uncertain. The CDR3 runs 13 residues. V was cut by 3 bases and J by 4 bases, with 13 bases left in between. Germline CDR1 DFQATT, CDR2 SNEGSKA (reference sequence). CDR3 residues: CSARTHQLYEQYF. The CDR3 DNA follows: TGCAGTGCTAGGACCCATCAGCTATACGAGCAGTACTTC.

This chain links TRBV27 with TRBJ2-1; 7 bases are shared with TRBD1. The ends lost 6 bases at V and 4 bases at J; junction bases unmatched: 3. This CDR3 region has 13 residues. The germline CDR1 and CDR2 sequences are MNHEY and SMNVEV (reference sequence). This CDR3 is CASRGGGYNEQFF. CDR3 sequence (DNA): TGTGCCAGCAGAGGGGGCGGGTACAATGAGCAGTTCTTC.

Concerning this clonotype itself: At one of its ends the junction is not consistent with the germline gene, which may arise from a read error. This chain uses TRBV3-1 with TRBJ2-1, with D uncertain. The CDR3 covers 13 residues. CDR1 is LGHDT, CDR2 YNNKEL, per germline (reference sequence). DNA of the CDR3: TGTGCCAGCAGCCAAGTTTTCCTGGGCCAGCAGTCCTTC. This codes for CASSQVFLGQQSF.

In its sample, this clonotype was seen once. The chain employs TRBV28 and TRBJ2-7, with D unresolved. Germline CDR1 is MDHEN and CDR2 is SYDVKM. The V end was cut by 5 bases, the J end by 5 bases, with 10 bases between. The CDR3 runs to 12 residues. CDR3 protein: CASSTQQNEQYF. The CDR3 region has the DNA TGTGCCAGCAGTACACAGCAGAACGAGCAGTACTTC.

The V call is TRBV10-3, the J call TRBJ2-3; possible D gene TRBD2, 5 bases. The CDR3 covers 16 residues. V lost 6 bases, J lost 2 bases, and 18 bases lay in between. The germline V gene encodes CDR1 ENHRY and CDR2 SYGVKD. The DNA of the CDR3 is TGTGCCATCAGGGGCGCCAGCGGTGGGGACACAGATACGCAGTATTTT. It codes for CAIRGASGGDTDTQYF.

This clonotype has a handful of counts. This rearrangement joins TRBV5-1 to TRBJ2-1, with a tentative D call TRBD2 (5 bases). The CDR3 consists of 12 residues. Germline CDR1 and CDR2: SGHRS and YFSETQ. V was clipped by 4 bases and J by 7 bases, with 9 bases between them. In nucleotides, the CDR3 is TGCGCCAGCAGCCCTTCGGGGAATGAGCAGTTCTTC. Its translation: CASSPSGNEQFF. The entire variable domain, with the rest obtained from reference TRBV5-1 and TRBJ2-1, is as follows: KAGVTQTPRYLIKTRGQQVTLSCSPISGHRSVSWYQQTPGQGLQFLFEYFSETQRNKGNFPGRFSGRQFSNSRSEMNVSTLELGDSALYLCASSPSGNEQFFGPGTRLTVL.